This T cell receptor beta chain was captured in a study of CD8+ T cells in alopecia areata. The sequencing template was cDNA reverse transcribed from extracted RNA. Libraries were prepared by immunoSEQ multiplex PCR; TCRdb keeps only in-frame clonotypes and omits some of them. The sample contains approximately 34,000 clones, less than 70% of which appear only once. V shed 5 bases and J 5 bases; nucleotides not matched to a gene: 20. The germline CDR1 and CDR2 sequences are SGHVS and FNYEAQ. The CDR3 has 19 amino acids. The rearrangement joins TRBV7-6 to TRBJ2-2; 7 nucleotides agree with TRBD2. The clonotype comes from a human donor with alopecia areata. The sequencing input was NKG2D-high CD8+ T cells sorted from blood. As DNA, the CDR3 is TGTGCCAGCAGCCTATACTCTAGCGGACCAACCTCGGGGACCGGGGAGCTGTTTTTT. Its protein product is CASSLYSSGPTSGTGELFF.